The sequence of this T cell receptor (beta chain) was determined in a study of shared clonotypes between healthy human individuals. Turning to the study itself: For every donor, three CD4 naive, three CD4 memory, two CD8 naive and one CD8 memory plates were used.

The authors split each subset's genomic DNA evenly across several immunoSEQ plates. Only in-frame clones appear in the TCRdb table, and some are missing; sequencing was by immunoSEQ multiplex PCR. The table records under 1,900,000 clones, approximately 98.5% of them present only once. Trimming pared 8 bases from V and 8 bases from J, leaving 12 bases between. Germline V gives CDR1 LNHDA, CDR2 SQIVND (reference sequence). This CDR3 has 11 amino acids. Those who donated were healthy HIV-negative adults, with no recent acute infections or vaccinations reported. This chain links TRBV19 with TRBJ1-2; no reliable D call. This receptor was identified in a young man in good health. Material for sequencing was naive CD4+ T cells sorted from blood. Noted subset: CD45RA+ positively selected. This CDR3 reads CASGVTSGYTF. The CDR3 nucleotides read TGTGCCAGTGGGGTCACGTCCGGCTACACCTTC. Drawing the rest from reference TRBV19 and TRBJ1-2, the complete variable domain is DGGITQSPKYLFRKEGQNVTLSCEQNLNHDAMYWYRQDPGQGLRLIYYSQIVNDFQKGDIAEGYSVSREKKESFPLTVTSAQKNPTAFYLCASGVTSGYTFGSGTRLTVV.